The 13 T cell receptor beta chains reported below all come from one sample, sequenced in a study of OX40 agonist ivuxolimab in advanced cancers. TCRdb keeps only in-frame clones here, not all; method: immunoSEQ multiplex PCR. The table shows about 50,000 clones, with over 85% occurring only once. The specimen comprised CD4+ or CD8+ T cells sorted from blood, sampled in a trial of the OX40 agonist ivuxolimab. The receptors stem from an adult with an advanced solid tumor such as melanoma, head and neck, liver or kidney cancer.

V and J are TRBV27 and TRBJ2-7; 9 positions agree with TRBD1. The CDR3 loop spans 16 amino acids. Germline assignment: CDR1 MNHEY and CDR2 SMNVEV (reference sequence). V gave up 6 bases and J gave up 3 bases; unmatched junction bases: 12. DNA for the CDR3: TGTGCCAGCAGCATAGCTCTGCCGGGACAGGGCTACGAGCAGTACTTC. Translation: CASSIALPGQGYEQYF.

With respect to this clone: This specimen includes other DNA sequences encoding the same CDR3. This chain connects TRBV5-8 to TRBJ2-1, with a tentative D call TRBD2 (6 bases). This CDR3 region has 13 residues. Between the trimmed V and J ends, which lost 8 bases and 2 bases, there was a span of 11 bases. From germline, CDR1 is SGHTS and CDR2 YDEGEE. CDR3 in amino acids: CASSSGAYNEQFF. The DNA of the CDR3 is TGTGCCAGTTCGTCGGGGGCCTACAATGAGCAGTTCTTC.

This rearrangement joins TRBV28 to TRBJ1-5; D gene ambiguous. Germline V gene lookup returns CDR1 MDHEN and CDR2 SYDVKM. The CDR3 has 16 residues. V shed 3 bases and J shed 6 bases, with 18 bases lying between them. The CDR3 loop is CASSLRLAAGSQPQHF. CDR3 sequence (DNA): TGTGCCAGCAGTTTGAGGTTGGCAGCGGGAAGTCAGCCCCAGCATTTT.

This clone has more than one count but fewer than ten. The chain links TRBV9 to TRBJ2-3; D assignment may be TRBD1 or TRBD2 (5 bases each). This CDR3 has 15 amino acids. The germline gives CDR1 SGDLS, CDR2 YYNGEE. V was pared by 3 bases and J by 2 bases, with 13 bases between. CDR3 DNA: TGTGCCAGCAGCGCCCGGGACGGACCCACAGATACGCAGTATTTT. Protein sequence: CASSARDGPTDTQYF.

The table lists this clone with a count of one. The chain joins TRBV30 to TRBJ2-5; 10 bases map to TRBD2. Matching the DNA end better, TRBJ2-7 makes the J call doubtful. The CDR3 is 14 amino acids. The germline V gene encodes CDR1 GTSNPN and CDR2 SVGIG (reference sequence). CDR3 coding DNA: TGTGCCTGGAGTTCCGGGACTAGCGAATACGAGCAGTACTTC. This sequence encodes CAWSSGTSEYEQYF.

The chain combines TRBV5-1 with TRBJ2-2; no definite D call. This CDR3 spans 15 amino acids. V lost 2 bases, J lost 5 bases, and 13 bases lay in between. Per the germline V gene, CDR1 is SGHRS and CDR2 is YFSETQ. The CDR3 sequence: CASSLSFGWTGELFF. The CDR3 DNA reads as TGCGCCAGCAGCTTAAGTTTCGGGTGGACCGGGGAGCTGTTTTTT.

The chain employs TRBV5-8 and TRBJ1-5; D is unresolved. This CDR3 spans 14 amino acids. Trimming pared 2 bases from V and 1 base from J, leaving 7 bases between. Germline V gene sequence: CDR1 SGHTS, CDR2 YDEGEE. This chain's CDR3 is CASSFRQSNQPQHF. The CDR3 DNA sequence: TGTGCCAGCAGCTTCCGGCAGAGCAATCAGCCCCAGCATTTT.

The V gene is TRBV19, the J gene TRBJ2-1, with D unclear. The CDR3 has 13 residues. V gave up 3 bases and J gave up 8 bases, with 11 bases separating them. CDR1 and CDR2 from the germline V gene are LNHDA and SQIVND (reference sequence). The CDR3: CASSIIFGDEQFF. CDR3 sequence (DNA): TGTGCCAGTAGTATTATTTTTGGGGATGAGCAGTTCTTC. The variable domain in full, completed from reference TRBV19 and TRBJ2-1, reads DGGITQSPKYLFRKEGQNVTLSCEQNLNHDAMYWYRQDPGQGLRLIYYSQIVNDFQKGDIAEGYSVSREKKESFPLTVTSAQKNPTAFYLCASSIIFGDEQFFGPGTRLTVL.

The count of this clone is one. V gene TRBV29-1 combines with J gene TRBJ1-1, with TRBD1 matching 9 bases. Germline V gene sequence: CDR1 SQVTM, CDR2 ANQGSEA. J was trimmed by 3 bases and V by 6 bases; bases with no gene match: 8. CDR3 length: 14 residues. CDR3 amino acids: CSVQQGATDTEAFF. DNA for the CDR3: TGCAGCGTACAACAGGGGGCAACAGACACTGAAGCTTTCTTT. Complete variable domain (other parts from reference TRBV29-1 and TRBJ1-1): SAVISQKPSRDICQRGTSLTIQCQVDSQVTMMFWYRQQPGQSLTLIATANQGSEATYESGFVIDKFPISRPNLTFSTLTVSNMSPEDSSIYLCSVQQGATDTEAFFGQGTRLTVV.

Written as DNA, the CDR3 is TGTGCCAGTTCCCCGGGACAGGGGATATACTATGGCTACACCTTC. Its protein product is CASSPGQGIYYGYTF. The chain employs TRBV6-5 and TRBJ1-2; 10 bases align to TRBD1. The CDR3 length is 15 residues. Trimming removed 9 bases from V and 3 bases from J; junction bases left unmatched: 10. The germline CDR1 and CDR2 sequences are MNHEY and SVGAGI.

A few counts support this clone. The V call is TRBV19, the J call TRBJ1-1; possibly TRBD1 for D (5 bases). The CDR3 runs to 12 residues. With 5 bases removed from V and 8 bases from J, the gap between germline ends came to 12 bases. Germline V gives CDR1 LNHDA, CDR2 SQIVND (reference sequence). As DNA, the CDR3 is TGTGCCAGTAGTCGGGGCTTAACAGAAGCTTTCTTT. This encodes CASSRGLTEAFF.

The chain joins TRBV6-5 to TRBJ2-4; TRBD2 might be the D (7 bases). The CDR3 length is 16 residues. In germline, CDR1 is MNHEY, CDR2 SVGAGI. V lost 0 bases and J 2 bases, leaving 11 bases between the germline ends. The CDR3 DNA reads as TGTGCCAGCAGTTACTCGCGGGGGCGCTCCAAAAACATTCAGTACTTC. Translating it yields CASSYSRGRSKNIQYF.

As regards this clone: Other DNA sequences in the same sample also yield this CDR3. The chain is built from TRBV28 and TRBJ2-3, with 11 nucleotides matching TRBD2. Unmatched junction bases numbered 9, after V lost 9 bases and J lost 4 bases. Germline-derived CDR1 and CDR2 are MDHEN and SYDVKM. The CDR3 contains 15 residues. The DNA of the CDR3 is TGTGCCAGTAGACGAACTAGCGGGAGATCAGATACGCAGTATTTT. Its protein is CASRRTSGRSDTQYF.